This TCR beta chain is from a study of blood T cell repertoires in COVID-19. Study as a whole: Material from acute and convalescent COVID-19 was sourced from the United States, Italy and Spain. T cells, B-cell-depleted T cells, or PBMCs provided the cDNA or gDNA that served as material.

The germline V gene encodes CDR1 MNHNY and CDR2 SVGAGI (reference sequence). The V and J ends lost 5 bases and 6 bases, in that order; junction bases with no gene match: 5. This CDR3 comprises 13 residues. In its sample, this clone was seen once. Authors' analysis steps: Amplifying reference gene primers gave estimates of nucleated cell counts. The method was immunoSEQ multiplex PCR; TCRdb's version includes in-frame clones alone and lacks a portion of them. V and J calls and clone size come straight from that table; D and trimming were deduced from the DNA. The sample includes about 130,000 clones, roughly 88% of them seen just once.

The source material was peripheral blood. The sequence was obtained from a human donor in a cohort sampled during active COVID-19. V and J are TRBV6-6 and TRBJ1-2, with 8 bases fitting TRBD1. CDR3 sequence reads: CASSPLQGDGYTF. CDR3 coding DNA: TGTGCCAGCAGTCCCCTACAGGGGGATGGCTACACCTTC.